This record concerns one TCR beta chain sequence. Antigen: not known. Genes here carry mouse names. From the germline J gene comes the end of the CDR3, since the read stops 1 residue before it. The sample comes from a study of tissue T cells after allogeneic stem cell transplantation. Study results and caveats: The study did not identify alloreactive or antigen-specific tissue TCRs, and some clones might be persisting host cells.

Trimming took off 6 bases at V and 1 base at J, with 8 bases between the two ends. CDR3 size: 13 residues. Per germline, CDR1 KGHPV and CDR2 FQNQEV (reference sequence). Time point: mouse harvest day 7 after allogeneic transplant. Mouse grafts combined 10^7 T-cell-depleted bone marrow cells with 10^6 splenic CD5+ T cells. Generated by immunoSEQ multiplex PCR, the TCRdb table keeps only in-frame clones and is missing some. The sample shows about 7,500 clones, over 40% of them seen only once. The clonotype comes from a female BALB/c mouse given C57BL/6 T cells with graft-versus-host disease after an allogeneic hematopoietic cell transplant. V and J are TRBV26 and TRBJ2-3; maybe TRBD1 (6 bases). Sequencing was performed on gut tissue. Partial CDR3 DNA: TGTGCCAGCAGACAGGGAGGTGCAGAAACGCTGTAT. This translates into CASRQGGAETLY. The full CDR3 reads CASRQGGAETLYF.